The table lists the clone carrying this T cell receptor beta chain with a few counts. These data originate in a study of beta chain features in type 1 diabetes. Every bit of the isolated RNA underwent reverse transcription, so sequencing read expressed TCRB transcripts. Here immunoSEQ multiplex PCR was the method, and the copy in TCRdb shows in-frame clones only, minus some. This table holds about 330,000 clones, about 11% found once. The germline gives CDR1 MNHEY, CDR2 SMNVEV (reference sequence). The CDR3 length is 17 residues. V shed 5 bases, J shed 0 bases, and the junction held 11 bases outside the gene matches.

The J gene is TRBJ1-1, the V gene TRBV27; 8 nucleotides match TRBD1. The TCR sequence derives from a woman aged 25 to 39 in good health. Material: naive CD4+ T cells from blood. CDR3 sequence: CASSPDRGRTMNTEAFF. The CDR3, as DNA: TGTGCCAGCAGTCCTGACAGGGGACGGACTATGAACACTGAAGCTTTCTTT.